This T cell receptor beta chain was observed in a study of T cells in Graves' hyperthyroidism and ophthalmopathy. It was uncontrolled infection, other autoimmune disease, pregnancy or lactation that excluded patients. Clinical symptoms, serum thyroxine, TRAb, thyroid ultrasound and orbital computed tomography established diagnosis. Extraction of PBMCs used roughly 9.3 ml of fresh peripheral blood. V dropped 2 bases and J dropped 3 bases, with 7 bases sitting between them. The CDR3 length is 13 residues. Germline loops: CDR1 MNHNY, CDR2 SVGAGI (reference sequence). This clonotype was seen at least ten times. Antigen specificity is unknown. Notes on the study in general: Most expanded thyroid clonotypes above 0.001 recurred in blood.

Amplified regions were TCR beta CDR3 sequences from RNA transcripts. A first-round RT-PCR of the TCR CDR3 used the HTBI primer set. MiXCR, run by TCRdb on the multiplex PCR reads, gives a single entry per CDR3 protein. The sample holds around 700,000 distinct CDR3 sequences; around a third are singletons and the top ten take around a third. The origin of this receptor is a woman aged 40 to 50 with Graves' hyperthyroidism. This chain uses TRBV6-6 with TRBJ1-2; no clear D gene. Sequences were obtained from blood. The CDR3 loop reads CASSYVSDYGYTF. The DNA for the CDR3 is TGTGCCAGCAGTTACGTCAGCGACTATGGCTACACCTTC.